Described below is a single TCR beta chain sequence and its context. Its cognate antigen is unknown. Time point specified: late sampling 161 to 241 days after vaccination in a few convalescent patients. Treatment of the sample: roughly 10-day PBMC culture with coronavirus spike peptide pools or control peptides (ViraFEST assay). Sequenced with the Oncomine TCR Beta short-read assay was DNA taken from cultured CD4+ T cells. TCRdb re-called the PCR reads with MiXCR, one entry per CDR3 protein. The repertoire has some 22,000 distinct CDR3 sequences, about 35% of them found once; the top ten carry under 10%. The sample is drawn from a study of vaccination and CD4 T cells after COVID-19. Study background: No peptide, an HIV-1 Nef pool, or a CEFX pool was what each control culture received.

The CDR3 has 15 residues. Germline trimming cut 0 bases from V and 2 bases from J; bases unmatched to any gene: 1. The germline V gene encodes CDR1 SGHTA and CDR2 FQGNSA. Study outcomes and limitations: Convalescent patients' median share of reactive clones seen only post-vaccination was approximately 85%.

The chain links TRBV7-2 to TRBJ2-7, with 10 bases identical to TRBD1. The receptor was isolated from a human donor who had recovered from COVID-19. Material: CD4+ T cells from blood, cultured in vitro, obtained about 7 months after SARS-CoV-2 vaccination. Here the CDR3 reads CASSLAGQGAYEQYF. The CDR3, as DNA: TGTGCCAGCAGCTTAGCTGGACAGGGGGCCTACGAGCAGTACTTC.